This T cell receptor (beta chain) was captured by sequencing in a study of blood T cell repertoires in COVID-19. At the level of the study: COVID-19 samples, acute and convalescent, were from the United States, Italy and Spain. Nucleic acid was either cDNA or gDNA, and it came from T cells, B-cell-depleted T cells, or PBMCs.

V was clipped by 7 bases and J by 6 bases, with 15 bases between them. The CDR3 length is 13 residues. Germline CDR1 is SQVTM and CDR2 is ANQGSEA. Under the authors' procedure: Amplifying reference gene primers gave estimates of nucleated cell counts. Generated by immunoSEQ multiplex PCR, the TCRdb table keeps only in-frame clones and is missing some. V, J and clone size reflect that table, while D and trimming were determined from the DNA. The sample includes approximately 100,000 clones, approximately 84% seen only once; the top ten take 15% to 20%. Sample: peripheral blood. This TCR derives from a woman aged 60-70 years with acute or convalescent COVID-19. The J gene is TRBJ2-2, the V gene TRBV29-1; the D is unclear. As DNA, the CDR3 is TGCAGCGCTATTTCAGGTTTCGCCGGGGAGCTGTTTTTT. It is translated as CSAISGFAGELFF.